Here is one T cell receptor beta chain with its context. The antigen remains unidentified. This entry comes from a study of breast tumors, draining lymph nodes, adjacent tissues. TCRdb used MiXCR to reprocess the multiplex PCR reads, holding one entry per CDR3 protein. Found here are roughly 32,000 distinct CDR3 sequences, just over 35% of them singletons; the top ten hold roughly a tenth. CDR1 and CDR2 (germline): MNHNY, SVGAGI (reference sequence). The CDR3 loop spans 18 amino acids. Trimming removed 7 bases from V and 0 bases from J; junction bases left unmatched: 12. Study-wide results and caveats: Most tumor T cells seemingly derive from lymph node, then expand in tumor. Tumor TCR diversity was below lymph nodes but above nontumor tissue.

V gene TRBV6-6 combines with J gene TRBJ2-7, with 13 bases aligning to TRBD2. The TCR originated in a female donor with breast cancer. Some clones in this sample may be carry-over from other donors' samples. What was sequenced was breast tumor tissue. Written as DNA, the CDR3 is TGTGCCAGCAAATACAGACTAGCGGGAGGTTTTGACTCCTACGAGCAGTACTTC. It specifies CASKYRLAGGFDSYEQYF.